The text below deals with one T cell receptor beta chain. This specimen comes from a study of blood T cell repertoires in COVID-19. Trimming took off 3 bases at V and 14 bases at J, with 24 bases between the two ends. In germline, CDR1 is SGHKS, CDR2 YYEKEE (reference sequence). The CDR3 extends over 16 amino acids. Assay used: immunoSEQ multiplex PCR; TCRdb lists only in-frame clones, some missing. The table includes about 230,000 clones, around 85% detected once. Sequencing used peripheral blood. The chain is built from TRBV5-5 and TRBJ1-6, with D possibly matching TRBD1 (6 bases). The TCR was taken from an elderly woman with acute or convalescent COVID-19. CDR3 DNA sequence: TGTGCCAGCAGCTATCCGACAGGTAGTATAATTCTGGCCCTCCACTTT. Its protein is CASSYPTGSIILALHF.